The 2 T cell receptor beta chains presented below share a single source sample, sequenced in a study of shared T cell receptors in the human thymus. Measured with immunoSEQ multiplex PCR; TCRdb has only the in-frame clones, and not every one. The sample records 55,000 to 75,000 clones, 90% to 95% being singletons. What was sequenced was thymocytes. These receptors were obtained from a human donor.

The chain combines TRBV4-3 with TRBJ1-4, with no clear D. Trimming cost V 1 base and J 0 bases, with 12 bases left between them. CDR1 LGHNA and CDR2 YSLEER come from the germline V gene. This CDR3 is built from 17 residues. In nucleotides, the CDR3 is TGCGCCAGCAGCCAAGGGGCTGATACGCCAACTAATGAAAAACTGTTTTTT. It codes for CASSQGADTPTNEKLFF.

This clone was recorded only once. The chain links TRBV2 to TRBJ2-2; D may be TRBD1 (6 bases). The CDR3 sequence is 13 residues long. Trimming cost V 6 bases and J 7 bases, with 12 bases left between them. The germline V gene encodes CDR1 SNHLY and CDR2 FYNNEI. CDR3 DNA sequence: TGTGCCAGCAGACAGGGTAACGGCGGGGAGCTGTTTTTT. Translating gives CASRQGNGGELFF.